Shown below are 10 T cell receptor beta chains from a single sample sequenced in a study of OX40 agonist ivuxolimab in advanced cancers. Produced via immunoSEQ multiplex PCR; TCRdb's table is partial and in-frame only. The table shows 65,000 to 90,000 clones, with about 91% occurring only once. The input for sequencing was CD4+ or CD8+ T cells sorted from blood, taken in a trial of the OX40 agonist ivuxolimab. These TCRs come from an adult with an advanced solid tumor such as melanoma, head and neck, liver or kidney cancer.

This chain uses TRBV5-4 with TRBJ1-2; weak D call: TRBD1 (6 bases). V gave up 7 bases and J gave up 2 bases, with 15 bases separating them. CDR3 size: 14 residues. CDR1 SGHNT and CDR2 YYREEE come from the germline V gene (reference sequence). The CDR3: CASGVRQANYGYTF. For the CDR3, the DNA is TGTGCCAGCGGCGTTCGACAGGCGAACTATGGCTACACCTTC.

The chain recombines TRBV5-1 with TRBJ1-2; no reliable D call. V was cut by 3 bases and J by 10 bases, with 16 bases left in between. Germline values: CDR1 SGHRS, CDR2 YFSETQ. This CDR3 has 13 amino acids. This CDR3 reads CASSSAPQEDYTF. CDR3 in DNA: TGCGCCAGCAGCTCCGCCCCTCAGGAAGACTACACCTTC.

The chain combines TRBV27 with TRBJ2-3; 12 positions agree with TRBD2. CDR1 and CDR2 from the germline V gene are MNHEY and SMNVEV (reference sequence). The CDR3 loop spans 15 amino acids. V dropped 9 bases and J dropped 3; count of bases not matched to a gene: 7. CDR3 nucleotides: TGTGCCAGTGCGAGGACTAGCGGGGTAACAGATACGCAGTATTTT. Its protein is CASARTSGVTDTQYF.

This chain's CDR3 is CAWSGQGRNTIYF. DNA of the CDR3: TGTGCCTGGAGTGGTCAGGGAAGAAACACCATATATTTT. The chain recombines TRBV30 with TRBJ1-3, with D tentatively TRBD1 (5 bases). The CDR3 covers 13 residues. Germline V gives CDR1 GTSNPN, CDR2 SVGIG (reference sequence). V lost 1 base and J lost 5, with 9 bases in between.

The chain recombines TRBV7-2 with TRBJ1-3, with D possibly being TRBD1 (6 bases). Trimming stripped 5 bases from V and 4 bases from J, with 12 bases between. There are 14 residues in the CDR3. Germline V gene data show CDR1 as SGHTA and CDR2 as FQGNSA. In DNA form, the CDR3 reads TGTGCCAGCAGCCTTCAGGGGAGAGGAAACACCATATATTTT. It yields the protein CASSLQGRGNTIYF.

Details on this clone: Other DNA sequences within the sample encode an identical CDR3. The V and J genes are TRBV19 and TRBJ1-3, with unresolved D. Germline-derived CDR1 and CDR2 are LNHDA and SQIVND (reference sequence). This CDR3 contains 12 residues. V lost 2 bases to trimming and J lost 2 bases, with 1 base between them. CDR3 residues: CASSIPGNTIYF. The CDR3 DNA sequence: TGTGCCAGTAGTATACCTGGAAACACCATATATTTT.

V is TRBV7-9 and J is TRBJ1-1; possible D gene TRBD1, 5 bases. CDR1 and CDR2 (germline): SEHNR, FQNEAQ (reference sequence). Deletions cut 8 bases from V and 3 bases from J, with 19 bases between. The CDR3 loop spans 15 amino acids. CDR3: CASGSMGQVDTEAFF. CDR3 DNA: TGTGCCAGCGGTTCGATGGGGCAGGTTGACACTGAAGCTTTCTTT.

This rearrangement joins TRBV5-1 to TRBJ2-7, with 7 bases matching TRBD1. V shed 5 bases and J 1 base; nucleotides not matched to a gene: 0. This CDR3 contains 12 residues. Looked up from germline, CDR1 is SGHRS and CDR2 is YFSETQ. CDR3 region: CASRGQSYEQYF. The CDR3 DNA reads as TGCGCCAGCAGGGGACAGTCCTACGAGCAGTACTTC.

The V and J genes are TRBV29-1 and TRBJ2-7, with D maybe TRBD1 (7 bases). The CDR3 is 12 residues long. Trimming left V 4 bases short and J 3 bases short, with 10 bases between. Germline V gives CDR1 SQVTM, CDR2 ANQGSEA. CDR3 sequence reads: CSVGQGGYEQYF. CDR3 DNA sequence: TGCAGCGTTGGTCAGGGGGGCTACGAGCAGTACTTC.

This chain joins TRBV5-4 and TRBJ1-1, with D hard to call. The CDR3 is made up of 13 amino acids. V dropped 4 bases and J dropped 1 base, with 8 bases sitting between them. Germline CDR1 SGHNT, CDR2 YYREEE (reference sequence). The CDR3 region is CASSPGGNTEAFF. CDR3 coding DNA: TGTGCCAGCAGCCCAGGTGGGAACACTGAAGCTTTCTTT.